Listed here are 10 T cell receptor beta chains from one sample, sequenced in a study of cytomegalovirus exposure and HLA in healthy donors (dated by TCRdb to about 2017). To prepare the library, the immunoSEQ multiplex PCR assay was applied. The multiplex PCR relied on a mix of 60 forward primers for TCR Vbeta segments and 13 reverse primers for TCR Jbeta segments. TCRdb carries this immuneACCESS record with in-frame sequences only. Its versions omit some clonotypes, under half of them owing to an unresolved V gene in the studies checked, with the rest unexplained. For this sample there are tens of thousands of clones; approximately 68% appear just once. The ten largest clones take up approximately 10% of the sample. Sequencing input: PBMCs. The receptors were gathered from a young woman in good health and CMV-seronegative.

The chain is built from TRBV5-1 and TRBJ1-1; 7 positions agree with TRBD1. V shed 4 bases and J 3 bases; nucleotides not matched to a gene: 9. CDR3 length: 15 residues. The germline V gene encodes CDR1 SGHRS and CDR2 YFSETQ. The CDR3 coding sequence is TGCGCCAGCAGCGGCGGCAGGGGGTGGGACACTGAAGCTTTCTTT. It yields the protein CASSGGRGWDTEAFF.

The chain links TRBV4-2 to TRBJ2-1, with D perhaps TRBD1 (6 bases). CDR3 length: 17 residues. Germline CDR1 is LGHNA and CDR2 is YNFKEQ. V was cut by 5 bases and J by 5 bases, with 22 bases left in between. The CDR3 DNA reads TGTGCCAGCAGCACCGCTACGGCGACAGGAAGGGACAATGAGCAGTTCTTC. Translating gives CASSTATATGRDNEQFF.

This clone has only one observation. The chain joins TRBV4-1 to TRBJ1-5, with D perhaps TRBD1 (5 bases). The V and J ends lost 1 base and 0 bases respectively, with 7 bases between them. This CDR3 has 15 amino acids. Germline V gives CDR1 MGHRA, CDR2 YSYEKL. The CDR3 bases are TGCGCCAGCAGCCAAGGACAGAATAGCAATCAGCCCCAGCATTTT. Translation gives CASSQGQNSNQPQHF.

The gene calls are TRBV5-1 and TRBJ2-1, with 10 positions matching TRBD2. V lost 0 bases and J lost 5; bases outside the gene matches: 8. The germline V gene has CDR1 SGHRS and CDR2 YFSETQ. The CDR3 totals 17 residues. This chain's CDR3 is CASSLALLAGGDNEQFF. The CDR3 DNA reads as TGCGCCAGCAGCTTGGCTCTGTTAGCGGGGGGCGACAATGAGCAGTTCTTC.

The CDR3 sequence: CASSPWDIPYGYTF. The CDR3 DNA reads TGCGCCAGCAGCCCCTGGGACATCCCCTATGGCTACACCTTC. The chain combines TRBV5-1 with TRBJ1-2, with D tentatively TRBD1 (6 bases). This CDR3 has 14 amino acids. Germline CDR1 is SGHRS and CDR2 is YFSETQ. The ends were cut back, 4 bases at V and 4 bases at J, with 14 bases in the middle.

This clone occurred a few times. The chain has TRBV15 and TRBJ2-3; D might be TRBD2 (6 bases). Between the trimmed V and J ends, which lost 0 bases and 7 bases, there was a span of 20 bases. The CDR3 loop spans 17 amino acids. CDR1 and CDR2 from the germline V gene are LNHNV and YYDKDF (reference sequence). CDR3 region: CATSRDGGSYGQHTQYF. CDR3 nucleotides: TGTGCCACCAGCAGAGATGGAGGGTCGTATGGACAACATACGCAGTATTTT.

The chain uses TRBV7-9 and TRBJ2-7, with D tentatively TRBD1 (6 bases). Germline-derived CDR1 and CDR2 are SEHNR and FQNEAQ (reference sequence). The V and J ends lost 3 bases and 7 bases respectively, with 28 bases between them. The CDR3 loop spans 18 amino acids. For the CDR3, the DNA is TGTGCCAGCAGCTTCCATATTCGAAACAGGGAGAGTATGGGTGAGCAGTACTTC. Amino acid sequence: CASSFHIRNRESMGEQYF.

The rearrangement uses TRBV7-9 and TRBJ1-3; D is perhaps TRBD1 (5 bases). This CDR3 is 16 amino acids long. Germline V gives CDR1 SEHNR, CDR2 FQNEAQ (reference sequence). The V and J ends lost 6 bases and 3 bases respectively, with 18 bases between them. The CDR3 coding sequence is TGTGCCAGCAGACCTACCGGAGACAGTAGTGGAAACACCATATATTTT. This gives the protein CASRPTGDSSGNTIYF.

The rearrangement joins TRBV5-1 to TRBJ2-7; D might be TRBD2 (6 bases). The V end was cut by 3 bases, the J end by 2 bases, with 12 bases between. CDR1 and CDR2 (germline): SGHRS, YFSETQ. This CDR3 is 14 amino acids long. The DNA for the CDR3 is TGCGCCAGCAGCTCCCCAGGGACTCCCTACGAGCAGTACTTC. Translated: CASSSPGTPYEQYF. The entire variable domain, with the rest obtained from reference TRBV5-1 and TRBJ2-7, is as follows: KAGVTQTPRYLIKTRGQQVTLSCSPISGHRSVSWYQQTPGQGLQFLFEYFSETQRNKGNFPGRFSGRQFSNSRSEMNVSTLELGDSALYLCASSSPGTPYEQYFGPGTRLTVT.

The J gene is TRBJ1-4, the V gene TRBV28; 11 bases are shared with TRBD1. Germline loops: CDR1 MDHEN, CDR2 SYDVKM. With 4 bases clipped from V and 13 bases from J, the junction kept 11 bases outside the gene matches. There are 15 residues in the CDR3. This CDR3 is CASSSPGQGEGGLFF. The CDR3 region has the DNA TGTGCCAGCAGTTCACCGGGACAGGGGGAGGGTGGACTGTTTTTT.